This record looks at one T cell receptor beta chain sequence and its context. Its antigen is unidentified. The data derive from a study of cytomegalovirus exposure and HLA in healthy donors. Study-wide context: It was reported in a later analysis that the 100 to 150 validation repertoires used the same platform as the approximately 600 first-cohort repertoires. Study-level results: The tendency of first-cohort TCR clusters to co-occur in the approximately 110 validation repertoires was identified by a subsequent analysis.

The method was immunoSEQ multiplex PCR; TCRdb's version includes in-frame clones alone and lacks a portion of them. The sample lists 150,000 to 200,000 clones; around nine tenths were seen once. Trimming cost V 7 bases and J 1 base; bases outside gene matches: 2. The CDR3 is 12 amino acids. Germline V gives CDR1 SGHRS, CDR2 YFSETQ. The sequence derives from a man aged 30-40 years in good health and CMV-seropositive. Sequenced input: PBMCs. The V and J genes are TRBV5-1 and TRBJ2-7; 7 nucleotides align to TRBD1. DNA for the CDR3: TGCGCCAGCGGGACAGCTTCCTACGAGCAGTACTTC. This encodes CASGTASYEQYF. Full variable domain (outside the CDR3, taken from reference TRBV5-1 and TRBJ2-7): KAGVTQTPRYLIKTRGQQVTLSCSPISGHRSVSWYQQTPGQGLQFLFEYFSETQRNKGNFPGRFSGRQFSNSRSEMNVSTLELGDSALYLCASGTASYEQYFGPGTRLTVT.